This T cell receptor (beta chain) was observed in a study of blood T cell repertoires in COVID-19. The protocol was immunoSEQ multiplex PCR, while the TCRdb copy is restricted to in-frame clones and leaves out a portion. The table lists about 330,000 clones, 70% to 90% of them singletons. Participants spanned ages about 18 to 90 years and resided in roughly 22 US areas. Trimming took off 2 bases at V and 4 bases at J, with 6 bases between the two ends. Germline loops: CDR1 MNHNS, CDR2 SASEGT. The CDR3 spans 13 residues. The material sequenced was PBMCs or T cells enriched from blood (not recorded which). The V and J genes are TRBV6-1 and TRBJ1-3; D call uncertain. This receptor was identified in a woman in her twenties or thirties who had recovered from COVID-19. The CDR3 DNA reads as TGTGCCAGCAGTGAACTCGGGGGAAACACCATATATTTT. Its translation is CASSELGGNTIYF.